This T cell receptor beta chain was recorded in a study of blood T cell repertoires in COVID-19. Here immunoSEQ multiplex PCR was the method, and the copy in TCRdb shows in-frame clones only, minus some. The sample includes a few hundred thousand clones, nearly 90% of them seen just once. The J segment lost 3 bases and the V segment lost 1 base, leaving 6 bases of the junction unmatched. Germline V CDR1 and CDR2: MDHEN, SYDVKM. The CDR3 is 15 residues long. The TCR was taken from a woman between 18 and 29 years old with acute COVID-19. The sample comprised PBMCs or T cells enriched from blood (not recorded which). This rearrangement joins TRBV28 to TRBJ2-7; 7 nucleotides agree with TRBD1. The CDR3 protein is CASSLSGQVLYEQYF. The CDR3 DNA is TGTGCCAGCAGTTTATCTGGACAGGTTCTCTACGAGCAGTACTTC.